Sequencing of this T cell receptor beta chain was carried out in a study of blood T cell repertoires in COVID-19. This CDR3 has 15 residues. Germline V gene data show CDR1 as MDHEN and CDR2 as SYDVKM. V shed 4 bases, J shed 6 bases, and the junction held 12 bases outside the gene matches. Produced via immunoSEQ multiplex PCR; TCRdb's table is partial and in-frame only. The sample records approximately 300,000 clones, around 86% being singletons. The sample taken for sequencing was PBMCs or T cells enriched from blood (not recorded which). This clonotype was obtained from a man aged 60 to 69 who had recovered from COVID-19. This rearrangement joins TRBV28 to TRBJ2-7; 7 bases map to TRBD2. CDR3 DNA sequence: TGTGCCAGCAGTTCCGTCGGGGAGGGTGTGGGCGAGCAGTACTTC. Encoded protein: CASSSVGEGVGEQYF. The complete variable domain, with remaining parts taken from reference TRBV28 and TRBJ2-7, reads DVKVTQSSRYLVKRTGEKVFLECVQDMDHENMFWYRQDPGLGLRLIYFSYDVKMKEKGDIPEGYSVSREKKERFSLILESASTNQTSMYLCASSSVGEGVGEQYFGPGTRLTVT.